The clone carrying this T cell receptor (beta chain) was detected only once. Methods used by the authors: Amplification with reference gene primers provided the estimates of nucleated cell counts. Sequencing was performed with immunoSEQ multiplex PCR; in TCRdb, only in-frame clones are kept and a portion is missing. V, J and clone size are those of that table, while D and trimming were read from the DNA. The sample carries some 100,000 clones, just over 90% recorded once. The source of the sample is a study of blood T cell repertoires in COVID-19. Study overall: Acute-phase and convalescent COVID-19 samples originated in the United States, Italy and Spain. Sources were T cells, B-cell-depleted T cells, or PBMCs; the material itself was cDNA or gDNA.

The CDR3 consists of 15 residues. Germline V gene lookup returns CDR1 SGHAT and CDR2 FQNNGV. J gave up 2 bases and V 2 bases, and 6 bases lay outside the gene matches. Sequenced material: peripheral blood. The receptor comes from a man aged 60-69 years with acute or convalescent COVID-19. The chain employs TRBV11-2 and TRBJ2-7; 7 bases match TRBD2. The CDR3 loop reads CASSLRLAVPYEQYV. CDR3 DNA: TGTGCCAGCAGCTTAAGGCTAGCGGTTCCCTACGAGCAGTACGTC.